One sample yielded the 10 T cell receptor beta chains listed below, sequenced in a study of type 1 regulatory T cells (dated by TCRdb to the early 2020s). Instrument used: Illumina MiSeq. TCRdb took the public reads, trimmed them with fastp at Q25, ran MiXCR for clone calling and kept in-frame beta chains. When rows share a CDR3 protein, they turn into one entry using the most common DNA and genes. The sample table lists around 88,000 distinct CDR3 sequences, about a third of them with a count of one. About 2.4% of the sample rests with the top ten. Input material: CD4+ T cells, either the whole sample or a sorted fraction (not recorded which). The source of these receptors is a human donor in good health.

The chain uses TRBV20-1 and TRBJ1-4; D is possibly TRBD1 (6 bases). The length of the CDR3 is 13 residues. Germline CDR1 DFQATT, CDR2 SNEGSKA (reference sequence). Deletions cut 5 bases from V and 4 bases from J, with 11 bases between. The CDR3 protein is CSAPTGRNEKLFF. The CDR3 DNA is TGCAGTGCTCCGACAGGTCGTAATGAAAAACTGTTTTTT.

This chain joins TRBV27 and TRBJ1-2; D possibly corresponds to TRBD1 (5 bases). The CDR3 sequence is 15 residues long. V was cut by 5 bases and J by 5 bases, with 18 bases left in between. Germline CDR1 and CDR2: MNHEY and SMNVEV (reference sequence). This CDR3 reads CASSPLRQPGYGYTF. The CDR3 DNA reads as TGTGCCAGCAGTCCCTTACGACAGCCTGGTTATGGCTACACCTTC.

This chain connects TRBV14 to TRBJ2-5, with D unclear. The CDR3 runs to 14 residues. The germline V gene has CDR1 SGHDN and CDR2 FVKESK. Trimming pared 1 base from V and 2 bases from J, leaving 8 bases between. The CDR3 coding sequence is TGTGCCAGCAGCCAAGTAGGGCTACAAGAGACCCAGTACTTC. Protein: CASSQVGLQETQYF. The variable domain in full, completed from reference TRBV14 and TRBJ2-5, reads EAGVTQFPSHSVIEKGQTVTLRCDPISGHDNLYWYRRVMGKEIKFLLHFVKESKQDESGMPNNRFLAERTGGTYSTLKVQPAELEDSGVYFCASSQVGLQETQYFGPGTRLLVL.

The J gene is TRBJ2-5, the V gene TRBV27; 9 nucleotides agree with TRBD1. This CDR3 is built from 15 residues. J gave up 5 bases and V 6 bases, and 10 bases lay outside the gene matches. Germline-derived CDR1 and CDR2 are MNHEY and SMNVEV (reference sequence). For the CDR3, the DNA is TGTGCCAGCAGCCGAATTGGACAGGGGATGGAGACCCAGTACTTC. Amino acid sequence: CASSRIGQGMETQYF.

The V and J genes are TRBV14 and TRBJ2-7; TRBD1 matches 7 bases. The J segment lost 7 bases and the V segment lost 3 bases, leaving 15 bases of the junction unmatched. CDR3 length: 16 amino acids. CDR1 is SGHDN and CDR2 is FVKESK in the germline V gene. As DNA, the CDR3 is TGTGCCAGCAGCCACCGATCCGGGACAGCATGTGGGGAGCAGTACTTC. Translation gives CASSHRSGTACGEQYF.

The V and J genes are TRBV9 and TRBJ2-7, with unresolved D. Germline lookup yields CDR1 SGDLS and CDR2 YYNGEE. This CDR3 is built from 14 residues. Trimming cost V 0 bases and J 0 bases, with 7 bases left between them. CDR3 sequence reads: CASSVVGNSYEQYF. For the CDR3, the DNA is TGTGCCAGCAGCGTAGTAGGTAACTCCTACGAGCAGTACTTC.

The sample holds a few counts of this clonotype. V usage is TRBV4-1 and J usage is TRBJ2-5; a weak D match, TRBD2 (5 bases). The V gene's germline CDR1 is MGHRA and CDR2 YSYEKL. Trimming took off 0 bases at V and 2 bases at J, with 16 bases between the two ends. The CDR3 has 17 amino acids. CDR3 amino acids: CASSQEETGKGQETQYF. The CDR3 DNA sequence: TGCGCCAGCAGCCAAGAAGAAACGGGAAAGGGACAAGAGACCCAGTACTTC.

The rearrangement uses TRBV5-1 and TRBJ2-7; TRBD1 matches 11 bases. Germline CDR1 is SGHRS and CDR2 is YFSETQ. There are 15 residues in the CDR3. Trimming at V came to 4 bases and at J to 2 bases, leaving 5 bases not matched to a gene. In DNA form, the CDR3 reads TGCGCCAGCAGCCCCGGACAGGGGGCGGCCTACGAGCAGTACTTC. Its protein product is CASSPGQGAAYEQYF. Supplemented by reference TRBV5-1 and TRBJ2-7, the full variable domain reads KAGVTQTPRYLIKTRGQQVTLSCSPISGHRSVSWYQQTPGQGLQFLFEYFSETQRNKGNFPGRFSGRQFSNSRSEMNVSTLELGDSALYLCASSPGQGAAYEQYFGPGTRLTVT.

This chain connects TRBV7-3 to TRBJ2-1; D is ambiguous. The ends were cut back, 6 bases at V and 6 bases at J, with 18 bases in the middle. The CDR3 has 15 residues. CDR1 is SGHTA, CDR2 FQGTGA, per germline. This CDR3 reads CASSYTGNPPNEQFF. The CDR3 DNA is TGTGCCAGCAGTTACACTGGGAACCCCCCCAATGAGCAGTTCTTC.

This chain connects TRBV6-2 or TRBV6-3 to TRBJ2-5; 8 bases are shared with TRBD1. CDR1 is MNHEY, CDR2 SVGEGT, per germline. Losses at the gene ends were 11 bases for V and 5 bases for J; bases not matched to a gene: 7. CDR3 length: 12 amino acids. This CDR3 reads CAGRTGMETQYF. For the CDR3, the DNA is TGTGCCGGAAGGACAGGGATGGAGACCCAGTACTTC.